A single sample is the source of the 10 T cell receptor beta chains below, sequenced in a study of follicular helper T cells after annual influenza vaccination (dated by TCRdb to 2017 to 2019). The time point label, as the study defines it: 2015-2016 season, 7 days after influenza vaccination. Libraries were prepared through the immunoSEQ multiplex PCR assay. TCRdb carries this immuneACCESS record with in-frame sequences only. Its versions omit some clonotypes, under half of them owing to an unresolved V gene in the studies checked, with the rest unexplained. The table for this sample lists about 5,600 clones; roughly 84% of them were counted only once. The ten largest make up approximately 2.5% of the sample. Here the sequenced sample was CXCR5+ CD38- circulating T follicular helper cells from blood, taken 7 days after influenza vaccination. The cell subset or site label on this specimen signifies: circulating Tfh, non-naive CD4+CXCR5+PD-1+ (ICOS+CD38+ or ICOS-CD38-). Source of these receptors: an adult who received the influenza vaccine.

V gene TRBV19 combines with J gene TRBJ2-7; possibly TRBD2 for D (5 bases). V was cut by 5 bases and J by 0 bases, with 11 bases left in between. CDR3 size: 14 residues. In germline, CDR1 is LNHDA, CDR2 SQIVND (reference sequence). CDR3 nucleotides: TGTGCCAGTAGTCTCCAGCGGAGCTCCTACGAGCAGTACTTC. Translated, it gives CASSLQRSSYEQYF.

The chain joins TRBV25-1 to TRBJ1-2; TRBD1 aligns across 8 bases. CDR3 length: 15 amino acids. In germline, CDR1 is MGHDK, CDR2 SYGVNS. The junction had 6 bases not matched to a gene; V was cut back by 2 bases and J by 4 bases. The CDR3 spells CASSEADRVGYGYTF. For the CDR3, the DNA is TGTGCCAGCAGTGAAGCGGACAGGGTCGGCTATGGCTACACCTTC.

This clone appeared a single time. V gene TRBV10-3 combines with J gene TRBJ2-2, with D possibly matching TRBD2 (7 bases). This CDR3 region has 15 residues. Trimming removed 4 bases from V and 7 bases from J, with 16 bases in between. Germline CDR1 ENHRY, CDR2 SYGVKD. In DNA, the CDR3 is TGTGCCATCAGTGTTGGGGGGGCAGGAGTCGGGGAGCTGTTTTTT. Its protein is CAISVGGAGVGELFF.

The rearrangement joins TRBV19 to TRBJ1-4; 8 bases match TRBD1. V lost 5 bases to trimming and J lost 8 bases; unmatched junction nucleotides: 7. The CDR3 loop spans 14 amino acids. Germline-derived CDR1 and CDR2 are LNHDA and SQIVND (reference sequence). In nucleotides, the CDR3 is TGTGCCAGTAGTCGGACAGGGCGTGACGAAAAACTGTTTTTT. Its protein product is CASSRTGRDEKLFF.

This chain joins TRBV28 and TRBJ1-3; the match to TRBD1 covers 8 bases. V dropped 4 bases and J dropped 2; count of bases not matched to a gene: 7. CDR3 length: 16 residues. Germline V CDR1 and CDR2: MDHEN, SYDVKM. This CDR3 is CASSYSRTGTGNTIYF. For the CDR3, the DNA is TGTGCCAGCAGTTATTCACGGACAGGGACTGGAAACACCATATATTTT.

V gene TRBV6-1 combines with J gene TRBJ1-2, with a weak D call TRBD1 (5 bases). Germline CDR1 MNHNS, CDR2 SASEGT. V lost 1 base, J lost 6 bases, and 9 bases lay in between. CDR3 length equals 13 residues. The CDR3 nucleotides are TGTGCCAGCAGTGAAGATGGCAGGGATGGCTACACCTTC. As protein: CASSEDGRDGYTF.

Written as DNA, the CDR3 is TGTGCCATCTCGGGAGGGTTCATGAAAGGTGCGGAATCGCTGAACACTGAAGCTTTCTTT. Protein sequence: CAISGGFMKGAESLNTEAFF. This chain joins TRBV2 and TRBJ1-1; D not certain. Trimming shortened V by 10 bases and J by 0 bases, and 33 bases separated the two germline ends. This CDR3 is 20 amino acids long. Germline values: CDR1 SNHLY, CDR2 FYNNEI.

This clone has just one count. This chain joins TRBV7-2 and TRBJ1-2; 7 bases map to TRBD1. Germline loops: CDR1 SGHTA, CDR2 FQGNSA. The CDR3 length is 13 residues. V lost 5 bases and J lost 8; bases outside the gene matches: 8. In DNA, the CDR3 is TGTGCCAGCAGCCGACAGGGTGGGGAGGGCTACACCTTC. Its translation is CASSRQGGEGYTF. The full variable domain, rest sourced from reference TRBV7-2 and TRBJ1-2, is GAGVSQSPSNKVTEKGKDVELRCDPISGHTALYWYRQSLGQGLEFLIYFQGNSAPDKSGLPSDRFSAERTGGSVSTLTIQRTQQEDSAVYLCASSRQGGEGYTFGSGTRLTVV.

This chain joins TRBV10-3 and TRBJ2-7; 10 bases line up with TRBD2. J was trimmed by 2 bases and V by 6 bases; bases with no gene match: 1. Germline V gene data show CDR1 as ENHRY and CDR2 as SYGVKD. The CDR3 sequence is 13 residues long. Here the CDR3 DNA reads TGTGCCATCAGAACTAGCGGGGCCTACGAGCAGTACTTC. Translation: CAIRTSGAYEQYF.

The V gene is TRBV28, the J gene TRBJ1-3, with D perhaps TRBD1 (6 bases). CDR3 length: 14 amino acids. The V and J ends lost 7 bases and 4 bases respectively, with 14 bases between them. From germline, CDR1 is MDHEN and CDR2 SYDVKM. The CDR3 protein is CASISRGDGNTIYF. The CDR3 DNA reads as TGTGCCAGCATATCCAGGGGCGACGGAAACACCATATATTTT.